The following is a TCR beta chain sequence with its context. These data belong to a study of blood T cell repertoires in COVID-19. Study-level background: Donors in the United States, Italy and Spain gave samples during acute or convalescent COVID-19. The analysed material was cDNA or gDNA that came from T cells, B-cell-depleted T cells, or PBMCs.

Methods used by the authors: Amplification with reference gene primers provided the estimates of nucleated cell counts. TCRdb keeps only in-frame clones here, not all; method: immunoSEQ multiplex PCR. Clone size and the V and J calls come from that table; the DNA yielded D and trimming. The sample has 35,000 to 40,000 clones, under 90% seen once. The CDR3 covers 15 residues. Germline values: CDR1 SGHTA, CDR2 FQGTGA. Trimming at V came to 2 bases and at J to 7 bases, leaving 7 bases not matched to a gene. The TCR originated in a man between 65 and 79 years old with acute or convalescent COVID-19. Specimen: peripheral blood. V gene TRBV7-3 combines with J gene TRBJ2-1; 8 nucleotides match TRBD1. This CDR3 is CASSLSRTGRNEQFF. The CDR3 DNA is TGTGCCAGCAGCTTATCTCGGACAGGGAGGAATGAGCAGTTCTTC.